The rows below give T cell receptor beta chains drawn from one sample of a study of human T cells and chemical hapten exposure. TCRdb used MiXCR to reprocess the RACE reads, holding one entry per CDR3 protein. The data show 120,000 or so distinct CDR3 sequences, around 13% seen once. This material consisted of whole blood, taken in connection with sensitization to the hapten diphenylcyclopropenone (DPC). Receptor source: a man younger than 35 with alopecia areata. Some clones in this sample may be carry-over from other donors' samples. Each CDR3 is given with its conserved first and last residue. The order of the fields is CDR3 DNA, CDR3 protein, clone size, J gene, V gene, D gene. The D gene is left open where the match is weak. Where a row states a size, it is once, few, many or the class of an expanded clone; other rows omit it.

DNA: TGTGCCAGCAGCTTAAGACTAGCGAGCACAGATACGCAGTATTTT
CDR3: CASSLRLASTDTQYF
size: .
J: TRBJ2-3
V: TRBV11-1
D: TRBD2

DNA: TGTGCCAGCAGCTTTGGCATTCTCTCTGGCTACACCTTC
CDR3: CASSFGILSGYTF
size: .
J: TRBJ1-2
V: TRBV5-5
D: .

DNA: TGTGCCAGCAGTGAAGGGGCATTAGCCAAAAACATTCAGTACTTC
CDR3: CASSEGALAKNIQYF
size: few
J: TRBJ2-4
V: TRBV6-1
D: .

DNA: TGTGCCAGCAGCTCCGAAGTTATCCCGTATCAAGAGACCCAGTACTTC
CDR3: CASSSEVIPYQETQYF
size: few
J: TRBJ2-5
V: TRBV7-9
D: .

DNA: TGTGCCAGCGGAGACAAGCCCTACGAGCAGTACTTC
CDR3: CASGDKPYEQYF
size: .
J: TRBJ2-7
V: TRBV5-6
D: .

DNA: TGCGCCAGCAGCCAAGTGGCAGGGAAACCCTACGAGCAGTACTTC
CDR3: CASSQVAGKPYEQYF
size: .
J: TRBJ2-7
V: TRBV4-1
D: .

DNA: TGTGCCAGCAGCTTGGCCCGTGGACAGGGTAATGAGCAGTTCTTC
CDR3: CASSLARGQGNEQFF
size: .
J: TRBJ2-1
V: TRBV5-4
D: TRBD1

DNA: TGTGCCAGCAGTACGACAGGGTCCATATATTTT
CDR3: CASSTTGSIYF
size: .
J: TRBJ1-3
V: TRBV28
D: TRBD1

DNA: TGTGCCAGCAGCACAGTATCCACCGGGGAGCTGTTTTTT
CDR3: CASSTVSTGELFF
size: .
J: TRBJ2-2
V: TRBV7-3
D: .

DNA: TGTGCCATCAGTGACCAACTAGAAAGAGGAGAGACCCAGTACTTC
CDR3: CAISDQLERGETQYF
size: .
J: TRBJ2-5
V: TRBV10-3
D: .

DNA: TGCGCCAGCAGCCTTAGGGACCAGATGCCCTATGGCTACACCTTC
CDR3: CASSLRDQMPYGYTF
size: .
J: TRBJ1-2
V: TRBV4-1
D: .

DNA: TGTGCCAGCAGCTCTCGGGGTAGCAGCCTCTCCTACAATGAGCAGTTCTTC
CDR3: CASSSRGSSLSYNEQFF
size: .
J: TRBJ2-1
V: TRBV5-5
D: .

DNA: TGTGCCAGCAGCCCTCGGACGGTTGAAAAACTGTTTTTT
CDR3: CASSPRTVEKLFF
size: .
J: TRBJ1-4
V: TRBV11-2
D: .

DNA: TGCGCCAGCAGCCAAGGGTTACAAGGCCAACGGCATGGCTACACCTTC
CDR3: CASSQGLQGQRHGYTF
size: few
J: TRBJ1-2
V: TRBV4-1
D: .

DNA: TGTGCCAGCAGCCGGGAGAGGTCCTACAATGAGCAGTTCTTC
CDR3: CASSRERSYNEQFF
size: few
J: TRBJ2-1
V: TRBV7-3
D: .

DNA: TGTGCCAGCAGCTTAGCGACTGGGGCAATCTTT
CDR3: CASSLATGAIF
size: many
J: TRBJ1-1
V: TRBV7-2
D: .

DNA: TGCAGCGTTGAGGAGGGAACAGATACGCAGTATTTT
CDR3: CSVEEGTDTQYF
size: many
J: TRBJ2-3
V: TRBV29-1
D: .

DNA: TGTGCCAGCAGCTTTTACGGGGGGGCACAAGAGACCCAGTACTTC
CDR3: CASSFYGGAQETQYF
size: many
J: TRBJ2-5
V: TRBV7-9
D: TRBD2

DNA: TGTGCCAGCAGTTCGGGACTAGCGGGTTCGGAGCAGTTCTTC
CDR3: CASSSGLAGSEQFF
size: few
J: TRBJ2-1
V: TRBV9
D: TRBD2

DNA: TGTGCCTCCTGGAGGGGACGAGATACGCAGTATTTT
CDR3: CASWRGRDTQYF
size: few
J: TRBJ2-3
V: TRBV7-9
D: .